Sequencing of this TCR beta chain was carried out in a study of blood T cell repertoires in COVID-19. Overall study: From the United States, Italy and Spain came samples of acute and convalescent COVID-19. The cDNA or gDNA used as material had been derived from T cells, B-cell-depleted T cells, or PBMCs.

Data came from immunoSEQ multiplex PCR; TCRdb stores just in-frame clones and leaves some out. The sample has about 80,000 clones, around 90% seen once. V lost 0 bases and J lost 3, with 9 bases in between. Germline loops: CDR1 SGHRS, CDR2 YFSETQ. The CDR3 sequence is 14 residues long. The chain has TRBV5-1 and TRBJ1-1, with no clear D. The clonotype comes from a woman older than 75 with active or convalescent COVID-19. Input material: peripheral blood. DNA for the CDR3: TGCGCCAGCAGCTTGGCTGGGAGAGACACTGAAGCTTTCTTT. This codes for CASSLAGRDTEAFF.